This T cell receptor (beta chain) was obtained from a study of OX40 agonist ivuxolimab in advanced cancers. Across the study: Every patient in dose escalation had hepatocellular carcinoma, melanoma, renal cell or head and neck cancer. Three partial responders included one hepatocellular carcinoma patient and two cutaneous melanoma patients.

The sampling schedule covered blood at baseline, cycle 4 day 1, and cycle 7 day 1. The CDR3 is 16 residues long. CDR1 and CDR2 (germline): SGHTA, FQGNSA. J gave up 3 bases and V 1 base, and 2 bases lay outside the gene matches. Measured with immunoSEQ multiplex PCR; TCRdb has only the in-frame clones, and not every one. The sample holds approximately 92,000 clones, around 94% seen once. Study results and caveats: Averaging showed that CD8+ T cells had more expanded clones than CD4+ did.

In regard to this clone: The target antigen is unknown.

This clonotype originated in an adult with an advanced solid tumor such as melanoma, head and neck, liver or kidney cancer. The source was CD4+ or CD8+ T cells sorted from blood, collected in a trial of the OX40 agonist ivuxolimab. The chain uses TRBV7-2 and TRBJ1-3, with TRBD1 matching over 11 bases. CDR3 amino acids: CASSLVGQGVGNTIYF. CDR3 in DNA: TGTGCCAGCAGCTTAGTGGGACAGGGGGTTGGAAACACCATATATTTT.